The source of this TCR beta chain is a study of identical twins. The sample holds a few counts of this clonotype. The CDR3 covers 14 residues. CDR1 and CDR2 from the germline V gene are SGHAT and FQNNGV. The ends were cut back, 1 base at V and 10 bases at J, with 14 bases in the middle. TCRdb recomputed calls from the 5' RACE reads with MiXCR, one row per CDR3 protein. The sample records roughly 230,000 distinct CDR3 sequences, around 8.8% being singletons. The same data also went into a second study, on yellow fever vaccine responses in identical twins.

V and J are TRBV11-2 and TRBJ2-1, with D possibly being TRBD2 (6 bases). Sequencing was performed on CD8+ T cells sorted from blood. This receptor was taken from a young woman in good health. CDR3 nucleotides: TGTGCCAGCAGCTTAGCTCCGGGAGTAAGGGAGCAGTTCTTC. Its translation: CASSLAPGVREQFF.